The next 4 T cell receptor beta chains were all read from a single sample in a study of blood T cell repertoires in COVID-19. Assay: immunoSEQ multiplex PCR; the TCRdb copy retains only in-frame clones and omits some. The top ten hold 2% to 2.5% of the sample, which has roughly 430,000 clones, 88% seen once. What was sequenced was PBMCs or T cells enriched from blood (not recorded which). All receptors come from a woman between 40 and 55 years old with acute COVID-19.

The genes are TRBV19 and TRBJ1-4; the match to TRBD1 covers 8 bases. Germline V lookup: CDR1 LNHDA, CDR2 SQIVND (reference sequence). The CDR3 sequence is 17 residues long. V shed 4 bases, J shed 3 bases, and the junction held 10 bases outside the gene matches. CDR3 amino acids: CASSRAGTGPANEKLFF. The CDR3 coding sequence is TGTGCCAGTAGTAGAGCCGGGACAGGCCCTGCTAATGAAAAACTGTTTTTT.

The CDR3 DNA reads as TGTGCCAGCAGCCGGGGGAGCGGGGTACCCAATGAGCAGTTCTTC. This encodes CASSRGSGVPNEQFF. The chain links TRBV3-1 (or the pseudogene TRBV3-2) to TRBJ2-1; TRBD2 aligns across 7 bases. Per germline, CDR1 LGHDT and CDR2 YNNKEL (reference sequence). CDR3 size: 15 residues. V shed 4 bases and J 6 bases; nucleotides not matched to a gene: 9.

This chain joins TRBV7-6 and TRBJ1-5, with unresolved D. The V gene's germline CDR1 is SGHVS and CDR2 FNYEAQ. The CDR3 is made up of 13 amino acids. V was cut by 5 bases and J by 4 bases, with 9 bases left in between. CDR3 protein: CASSPSPNQPQHF. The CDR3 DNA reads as TGTGCCAGCAGCCCTAGCCCGAATCAGCCCCAGCATTTT. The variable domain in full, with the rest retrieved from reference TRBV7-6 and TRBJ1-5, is GAGVSQSPRYKVTKRGQDVALRCDPISGHVSLYWYRQALGQGPEFLTYFNYEAQQDKSGLPNDRFSAERPEGSISTLTIQRTEQRDSAMYRCASSPSPNQPQHFGDGTRLSIL.

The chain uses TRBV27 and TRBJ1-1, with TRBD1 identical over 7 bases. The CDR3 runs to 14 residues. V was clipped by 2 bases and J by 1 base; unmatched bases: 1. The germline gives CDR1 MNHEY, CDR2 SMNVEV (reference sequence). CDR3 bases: TGTGCCAGCAGTTTAGGGGACAGGAACACTGAAGCTTTCTTT. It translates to CASSLGDRNTEAFF.